Below, one T cell receptor beta chain is given with its context. Antigen specificity is unknown. Each CDR3 protein gets one entry after TCRdb re-called the RT-PCR reads with MiXCR. Seen here are hundreds of thousands of distinct CDR3 sequences, approximately 14% observed once, and the top ten hold roughly 12%. The data were obtained in a study of response to subunit inactivated influenza vaccine. With V trimmed by 3 bases and J by 6 bases, 4 bases remained unmatched. This CDR3 contains 13 residues. Regarding the study as a whole: That few new T cells are recruited by each seasonal influenza vaccination was the authors' suggestion.

This chain uses TRBV12-3 or TRBV12-4 with TRBJ2-7, with 8 bases identical to TRBD1. This clonotype was obtained from a man aged 45 to 65 who received an inactivated influenza vaccine. The starting material was PBMCs from blood, obtained about 12 days after vaccination. As DNA, the CDR3 is TGTGCCAGCAGTTTGACAGGGGCAACCGAGCAGTACTTC. Its translation is CASSLTGATEQYF.